This T cell receptor (beta chain) was obtained from a study of T-cell memory formation after mild COVID-19. A single record per CDR3 protein comes from TCRdb applying MiXCR to the 5' RACE reads. The table has just over 400,000 distinct CDR3 sequences, about a quarter seen once; the top ten hold roughly 13%. There are a few counts of this clonotype. As yet, its antigen is unknown. Study outcomes and limitations: The pre-infection memory compartment contained some responding clones, suggesting cross-reactive memory joined.

Germline V gene lookup returns CDR1 SGDLS and CDR2 YYNGEE. Trimming removed 0 bases at V and 4 bases at J, with 7 bases between. The CDR3 totals 14 residues. The J gene is TRBJ2-2, the V gene TRBV9; no clear D gene. The sequence was collected from an adult woman who had mild COVID-19 (a few samples of this study predate the infection). Cell type and time point are not known. Sequences were obtained from PBMCs or a T cell subset sorted from them (not recorded which). The CDR3 loop reads CASSVVPSTGELFF. As DNA, the CDR3 is TGTGCCAGCAGCGTAGTCCCGAGCACCGGGGAGCTGTTTTTT.